The clone carrying this T cell receptor (beta chain) was seen a single time. No antigen is known for it. The treatment was: about 20 received Ad26.COV2.S at low or high dose, single or two shots; 5 received placebo; per-sample allocation not given. Day 63 after the first injection of vaccine or placebo was the sampling time. Boston supplied an adult donor aged 18-55 years. The sample originates from a study of Ad26.COV2.S vaccination and SARS-CoV-2 variants. General study points: Recipients of either vaccine or placebo displayed similar breadth of non-spike TCRs.

Clones were sequenced by immunoSEQ multiplex PCR, and TCRdb holds only the in-frame ones, with some missing. The sample lists 250,000 or so clones, approximately 90% occurring once. The length of the CDR3 is 16 residues. The V segment lost 3 bases and the J segment 3 bases; nucleotides outside the gene matches: 3. The V gene's germline CDR1 is SGHTA and CDR2 FQGTGA. This TCR derives from a person aged 18-60 years who received the Ad26.COV2.S COVID-19 vaccine or a placebo. The source was peripheral blood, collected in a trial of Ad26.COV2.S vaccine versus placebo. This chain links TRBV7-3 with TRBJ2-3; 13 bases align to TRBD2. CDR3 nucleotides: TGTGCCAGCAGCTTGACTAGCGGGGGGACGACAGATACGCAGTATTTT. Its translation is CASSLTSGGTTDTQYF.